This T cell receptor beta chain was profiled in a study of blood T cell repertoires in COVID-19. Background on the study: Donors in the United States, Italy and Spain gave samples during acute or convalescent COVID-19. From T cells, B-cell-depleted T cells, or PBMCs came the material, which was cDNA or gDNA.

This clone has just one count. In the original workflow: The authors estimated nucleated cell counts from reference gene primer amplification. Some clones are missing from TCRdb's copy, which holds only in-frame ones; the method was immunoSEQ multiplex PCR. V and J calls and clone size are as listed in that table; D and trimming were resolved from the DNA. The sample holds fewer than 200,000 clones, approximately 87% seen once. This CDR3 is 16 amino acids long. Trimming stripped 1 base from V and 5 bases from J, with 15 bases between. The germline gives CDR1 SGHAT, CDR2 FQNNGV. This sequence joins TRBV11-2 and TRBJ2-1, with D unresolved. This TCR came from a man aged 65-85 years with active or convalescent COVID-19. Input material: peripheral blood. The CDR3 DNA follows: TGTGCCAGCAGCTTAGTAATGGTAACCACAAACAATGAGCAGTTCTTC. Protein product: CASSLVMVTTNNEQFF. Looking up the rest from reference TRBV11-2 and TRBJ2-1 gives the full variable domain: EAGVAQSPRYKIIEKRQSVAFWCNPISGHATLYWYQQILGQGPKLLIQFQNNGVVDDSQLPKDRFSAERLKGVDSTLKIQPAKLEDSAVYLCASSLVMVTTNNEQFFGPGTRLTVL.